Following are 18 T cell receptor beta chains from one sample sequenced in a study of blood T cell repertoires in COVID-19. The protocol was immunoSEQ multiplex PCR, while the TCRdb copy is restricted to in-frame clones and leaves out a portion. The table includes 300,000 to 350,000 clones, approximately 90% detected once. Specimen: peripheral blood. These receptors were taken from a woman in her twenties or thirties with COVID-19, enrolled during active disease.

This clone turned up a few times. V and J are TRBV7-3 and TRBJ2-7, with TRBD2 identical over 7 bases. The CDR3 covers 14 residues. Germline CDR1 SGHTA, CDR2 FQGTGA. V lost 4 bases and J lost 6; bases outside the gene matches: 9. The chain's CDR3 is CASSSEGSGGEQYF. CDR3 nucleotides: TGTGCCAGCAGCTCAGAGGGTTCGGGAGGCGAGCAGTACTTC.

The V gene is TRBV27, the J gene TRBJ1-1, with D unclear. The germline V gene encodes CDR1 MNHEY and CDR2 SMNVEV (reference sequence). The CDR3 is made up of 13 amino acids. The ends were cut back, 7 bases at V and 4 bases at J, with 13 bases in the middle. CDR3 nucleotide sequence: TGTGCCAGCACCCGGGGATGGGGCACTGAAGCTTTCTTT. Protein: CASTRGWGTEAFF.

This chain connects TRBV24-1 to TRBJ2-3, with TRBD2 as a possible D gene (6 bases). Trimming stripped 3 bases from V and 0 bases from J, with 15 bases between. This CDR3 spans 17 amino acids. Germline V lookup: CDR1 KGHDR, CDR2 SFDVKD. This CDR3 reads CATSDAKGGVSTDTQYF. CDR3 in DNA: TGTGCCACCAGTGATGCCAAAGGAGGGGTTAGCACAGATACGCAGTATTTT.

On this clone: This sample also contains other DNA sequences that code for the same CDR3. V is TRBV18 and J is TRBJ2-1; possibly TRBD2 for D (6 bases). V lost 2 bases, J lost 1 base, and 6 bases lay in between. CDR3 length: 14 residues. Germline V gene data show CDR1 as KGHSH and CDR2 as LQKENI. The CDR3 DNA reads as TGTGCCAGCTCACCAGGGGGGTCCTACAATGAGCAGTTCTTC. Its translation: CASSPGGSYNEQFF.

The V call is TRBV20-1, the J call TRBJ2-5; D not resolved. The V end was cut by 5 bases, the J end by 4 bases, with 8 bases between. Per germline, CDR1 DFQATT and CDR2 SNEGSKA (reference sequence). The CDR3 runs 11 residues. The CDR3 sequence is CSAGPRETQYF. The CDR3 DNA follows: TGCAGTGCTGGCCCTAGAGAGACCCAGTACTTC.

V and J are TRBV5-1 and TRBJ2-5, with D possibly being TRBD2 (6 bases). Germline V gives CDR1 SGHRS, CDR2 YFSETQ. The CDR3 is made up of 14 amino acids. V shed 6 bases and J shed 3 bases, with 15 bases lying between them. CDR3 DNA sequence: TGCGCCAGCACGCTGGGGGGAGGCGAAGAGACCCAGTACTTC. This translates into CASTLGGGEETQYF.

The chain's CDR3 is CASSHPGQGLSTEAFF. The CDR3 nucleotides are TGCGCCAGCAGCCATCCGGGACAGGGATTAAGCACTGAAGCTTTCTTT. The chain carries TRBV4-3 and TRBJ1-1, with 9 positions matching TRBD1. J gave up 4 bases and V 3 bases, and 9 bases lay outside the gene matches. Germline assignment: CDR1 LGHNA and CDR2 YSLEER. CDR3 length equals 16 residues.

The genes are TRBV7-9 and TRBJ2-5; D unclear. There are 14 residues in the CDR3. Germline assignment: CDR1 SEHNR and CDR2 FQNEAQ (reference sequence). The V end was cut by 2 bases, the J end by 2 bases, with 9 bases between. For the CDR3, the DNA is TGTGCCAGCAGCTTAATACAGCTACAAGAGACCCAGTACTTC. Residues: CASSLIQLQETQYF.

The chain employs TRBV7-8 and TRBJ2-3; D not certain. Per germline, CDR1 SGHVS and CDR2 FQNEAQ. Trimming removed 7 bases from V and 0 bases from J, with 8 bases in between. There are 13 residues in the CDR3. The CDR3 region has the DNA TGTGCCAGCACCTCCTCTAGCACAGATACGCAGTATTTT. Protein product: CASTSSSTDTQYF.

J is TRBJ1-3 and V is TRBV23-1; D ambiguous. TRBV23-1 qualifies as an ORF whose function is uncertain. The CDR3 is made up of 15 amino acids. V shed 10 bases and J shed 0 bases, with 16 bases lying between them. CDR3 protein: CANPSLGYSGNTIYF. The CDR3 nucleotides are TGCGCCAACCCGAGTTTGGGCTACTCTGGAAACACCATATATTTT.

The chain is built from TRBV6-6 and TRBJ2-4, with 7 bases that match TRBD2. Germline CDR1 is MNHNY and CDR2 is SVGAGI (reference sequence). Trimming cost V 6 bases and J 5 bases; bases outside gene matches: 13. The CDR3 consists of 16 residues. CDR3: CASSPNTGGLENIQYF. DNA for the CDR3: TGTGCCAGCAGCCCCAATACGGGAGGTCTTGAAAACATTCAGTACTTC.

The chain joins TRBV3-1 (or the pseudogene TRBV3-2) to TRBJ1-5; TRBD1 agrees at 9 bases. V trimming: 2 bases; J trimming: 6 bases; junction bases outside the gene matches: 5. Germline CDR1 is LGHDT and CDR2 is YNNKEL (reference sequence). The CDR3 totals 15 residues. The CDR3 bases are TGTGCCAGCAGCCAAACAGGGGGCGATGGTCAGCCCCAGCATTTT. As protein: CASSQTGGDGQPQHF.

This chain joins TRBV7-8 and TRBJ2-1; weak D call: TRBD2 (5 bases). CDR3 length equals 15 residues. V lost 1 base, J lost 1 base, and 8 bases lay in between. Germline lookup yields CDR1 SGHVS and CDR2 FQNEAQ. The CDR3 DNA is TGTGCCAGCAGCTTAGTTCCGGGATCCTACAATGAGCAGTTCTTC. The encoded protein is CASSLVPGSYNEQFF.

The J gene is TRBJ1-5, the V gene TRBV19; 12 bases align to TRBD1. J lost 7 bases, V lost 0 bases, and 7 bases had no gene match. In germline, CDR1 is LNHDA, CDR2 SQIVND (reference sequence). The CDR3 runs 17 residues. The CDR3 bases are TGTGCCAGTAGTATAGATCGGGGACAGGGGGCTAGACAGCCCCAGCATTTT. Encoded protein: CASSIDRGQGARQPQHF. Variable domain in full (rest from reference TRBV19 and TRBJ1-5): DGGITQSPKYLFRKEGQNVTLSCEQNLNHDAMYWYRQDPGQGLRLIYYSQIVNDFQKGDIAEGYSVSREKKESFPLTVTSAQKNPTAFYLCASSIDRGQGARQPQHFGDGTRLSIL.

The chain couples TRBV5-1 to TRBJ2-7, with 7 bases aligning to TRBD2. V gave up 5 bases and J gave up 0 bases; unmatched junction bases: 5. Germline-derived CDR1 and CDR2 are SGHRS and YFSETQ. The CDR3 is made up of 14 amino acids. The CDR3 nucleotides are TGCGCCAGCAGGCGGGAGTGGAGCTCCTACGAGCAGTACTTC. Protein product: CASRREWSSYEQYF. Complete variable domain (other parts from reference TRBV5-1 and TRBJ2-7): KAGVTQTPRYLIKTRGQQVTLSCSPISGHRSVSWYQQTPGQGLQFLFEYFSETQRNKGNFPGRFSGRQFSNSRSEMNVSTLELGDSALYLCASRREWSSYEQYFGPGTRLTVT.

The CDR3 region is CASSASGAYNEQFF. The CDR3 DNA follows: TGTGCCAGCAGTGCTAGCGGAGCTTACAATGAGCAGTTCTTC. J is TRBJ2-1 and V is TRBV2, with 7 bases matching TRBD2. The CDR3 spans 14 residues. V gave up 4 bases and J gave up 4 bases; unmatched junction bases: 4. Germline CDR1 reads SNHLY; CDR2 reads FYNNEI.

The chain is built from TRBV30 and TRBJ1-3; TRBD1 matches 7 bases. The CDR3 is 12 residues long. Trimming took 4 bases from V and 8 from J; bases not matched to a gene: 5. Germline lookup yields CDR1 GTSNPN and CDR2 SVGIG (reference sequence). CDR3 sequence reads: CAWTRGEDTIYF. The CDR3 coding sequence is TGTGCCTGGACCAGGGGGGAAGACACCATATATTTT.

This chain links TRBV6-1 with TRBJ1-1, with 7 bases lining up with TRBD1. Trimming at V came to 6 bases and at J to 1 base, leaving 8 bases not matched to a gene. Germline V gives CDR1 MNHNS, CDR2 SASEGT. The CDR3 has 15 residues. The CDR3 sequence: CASRTLGQTNTEAFF. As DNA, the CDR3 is TGTGCCAGCAGGACCCTGGGACAGACGAACACTGAAGCTTTCTTT.